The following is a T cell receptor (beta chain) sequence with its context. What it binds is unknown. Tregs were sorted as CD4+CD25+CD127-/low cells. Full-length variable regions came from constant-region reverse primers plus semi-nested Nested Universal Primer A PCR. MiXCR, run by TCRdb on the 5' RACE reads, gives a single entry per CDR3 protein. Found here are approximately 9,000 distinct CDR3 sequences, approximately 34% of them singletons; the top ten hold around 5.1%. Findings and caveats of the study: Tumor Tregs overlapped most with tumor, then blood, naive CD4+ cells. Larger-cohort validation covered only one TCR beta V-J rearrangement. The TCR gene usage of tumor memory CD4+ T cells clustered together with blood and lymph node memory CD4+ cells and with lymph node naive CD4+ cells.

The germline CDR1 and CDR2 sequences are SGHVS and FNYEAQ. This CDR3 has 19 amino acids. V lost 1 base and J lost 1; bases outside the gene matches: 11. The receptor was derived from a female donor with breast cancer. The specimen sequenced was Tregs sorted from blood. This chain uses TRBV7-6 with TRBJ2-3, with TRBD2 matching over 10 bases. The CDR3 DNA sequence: TGTGCCAGCAGCTTAGGACAGAACACCGGGACTAGCGGCACAGATACGCAGTATTTT. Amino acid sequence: CASSLGQNTGTSGTDTQYF.